These 25 T cell receptor beta chains originate from one sample sequenced in a study of cytomegalovirus exposure and HLA in healthy donors listed by TCRdb under 2017. Libraries were prepared through the immunoSEQ multiplex PCR assay. For the multiplex PCR, a mixture combining 60 forward primers for TCR Vbeta segments and 13 reverse primers for TCR Jbeta segments was used. What TCRdb holds here is the immuneACCESS table cut down to in-frame rearrangements. Part of the clones is not present; checked against another copy, under half of the missing clones reflect an unresolved V gene, and the others are unexplained. This sample gives 200,000 to 250,000 clones in total; 70% of them show up just once. The top ten hold 2% to 3% of the sample. The sample was PBMCs. Receptor source: a middle-aged man in good health and CMV-seropositive.

This chain's CDR3 is CASSLAGGQETQYF. CDR3 nucleotides: TGCGCCAGCAGCTTGGCCGGGGGTCAAGAGACCCAGTACTTC. The genes are TRBV5-1 and TRBJ2-5; a possible D gene is TRBD2 (6 bases). Deletions cut 0 bases from V and 2 bases from J, with 8 bases between. This CDR3 has 14 residues. The germline V gene has CDR1 SGHRS and CDR2 YFSETQ.

The V call is TRBV27, the J call TRBJ2-1, with 9 bases identical to TRBD2. The ends lost 6 bases at V and 8 bases at J; junction bases unmatched: 11. Germline lookup yields CDR1 MNHEY and CDR2 SMNVEV (reference sequence). The CDR3 is made up of 15 amino acids. DNA of the CDR3: TGTGCCAGCAGCCTGAGAGGCGGGGGGGACTATGAGCAGTTCTTC. It encodes CASSLRGGGDYEQFF.

This clone was seen more than once but under ten times. The J gene is TRBJ2-7, the V gene TRBV5-4; D is perhaps TRBD1 (8 bases). The CDR3 loop spans 14 amino acids. Germline lookup yields CDR1 SGHNT and CDR2 YYREEE (reference sequence). V gave up 2 bases and J gave up 7 bases, with 16 bases separating them. In DNA, the CDR3 is TGTGCCAGCAGCTTCCCCGACAGGGGAGGGGAGCAGTACTTC. It yields the protein CASSFPDRGGEQYF. The complete variable domain, with remaining parts taken from reference TRBV5-4 and TRBJ2-7, reads ETGVTQSPTHLIKTRGQQVTLRCSSQSGHNTVSWYQQALGQGPQFIFQYYREEENGRGNFPPRFSGLQFPNYSSELNVNALELDDSALYLCASSFPDRGGEQYFGPGTRLTVT.

The V and J genes are TRBV5-1 and TRBJ1-3; tentative D call: TRBD1 (5 bases). The CDR3 runs 16 residues. Germline values: CDR1 SGHRS, CDR2 YFSETQ. Trimming stripped 1 base from V and 0 bases from J, with 11 bases between. The CDR3: CASSLRQGLSGNTIYF. CDR3 sequence (DNA): TGCGCCAGCAGCTTGAGGCAGGGTCTCTCTGGAAACACCATATATTTT.

This clone came up a few times. The chain joins TRBV28 to TRBJ1-2; a weak D match, TRBD1 (5 bases). The germline gives CDR1 MDHEN, CDR2 SYDVKM. The CDR3 consists of 12 residues. The germline V and J ends were trimmed by 5 bases and 12 bases, with 16 bases remaining between them. CDR3 residues: CASSLFQGRHTF. The CDR3 nucleotides read TGTGCCAGCAGTCTGTTTCAGGGAAGGCACACCTTC.

The rearrangement uses TRBV7-2 and TRBJ1-2, with 7 bases identical to TRBD1. Unmatched junction bases numbered 5, after V lost 4 bases and J lost 0 bases. Germline V gene sequence: CDR1 SGHTA, CDR2 FQGNSA. CDR3 length equals 15 residues. The CDR3 here is CASSSGQAANYGYTF. The CDR3 coding sequence is TGTGCCAGCAGCTCAGGACAGGCCGCTAACTATGGCTACACCTTC.

The V and J genes are TRBV10-3 and TRBJ2-5; 7 positions agree with TRBD2. Germline V gene data show CDR1 as ENHRY and CDR2 as SYGVKD. This CDR3 is built from 16 residues. With V trimmed by 0 bases and J by 4 bases, 8 bases remained unmatched. CDR3 residues: CAISESTSATAETQYF. The CDR3 DNA reads as TGTGCCATCAGTGAGTCAACTAGCGCAACCGCAGAGACCCAGTACTTC.

The V and J genes are TRBV27 and TRBJ2-3, with D tentatively TRBD1 (7 bases). The germline V gene has CDR1 MNHEY and CDR2 SMNVEV (reference sequence). Deletions cut 4 bases from V and 0 bases from J, with 14 bases between. This CDR3 comprises 16 residues. CDR3 in amino acids: CASSYGGGFSTDTQYF. The DNA for the CDR3 is TGTGCCAGCAGTTATGGAGGGGGCTTCAGCACAGATACGCAGTATTTT.

The V and J genes are TRBV4-3 and TRBJ2-3; possible D gene TRBD2, 5 bases. CDR3 length: 17 amino acids. Germline V gives CDR1 LGHNA, CDR2 YSLEER. The ends were cut back, 4 bases at V and 1 base at J, with 18 bases in the middle. Written as DNA, the CDR3 is TGCGCCAGCAGCCCGTCCGTGAGGGAAGGAGGCACAGATACGCAGTATTTT. Protein sequence: CASSPSVREGGTDTQYF.

This clone was seen ten or more times. Other DNA sequences from this sample encode an identical CDR3 as well. The chain has TRBV5-4 and TRBJ2-7, with TRBD1 matching over 7 bases. Trimming at V came to 0 bases and at J to 5 bases, leaving 5 bases not matched to a gene. There are 14 residues in the CDR3. Germline lookup yields CDR1 SGHNT and CDR2 YYREEE (reference sequence). CDR3 sequence reads: CASSLAGQGDEQYF. The DNA for the CDR3 is TGTGCCAGCAGCTTGGCCGGGCAGGGGGACGAGCAGTACTTC.

The J gene is TRBJ1-1, the V gene TRBV12-5; a possible D gene is TRBD1 (6 bases). The germline V gene encodes CDR1 LGHNT and CDR2 FRNRAP. The length of the CDR3 is 15 residues. The V gene lost 4 bases and the J gene lost 8 bases, with 20 bases spanning the gap. Here the CDR3 DNA reads TGTGCTAGTGGTTGGGCCGTGGGGGGGGCCTTCGAAGCTTTCTTT. It yields the protein CASGWAVGGAFEAFF. Complete variable domain (other parts from reference TRBV12-5 and TRBJ1-1): DARVTQTPRHKVTEMGQEVTMRCQPILGHNTVFWYRQTMMQGLELLAYFRNRAPLDDSGMPKDRFSAEMPDATLATLKIQPSEPRDSAVYFCASGWAVGGAFEAFFGQGTRLTVV.

This clone came up once. The rearrangement uses TRBV12-5 and TRBJ1-3, with TRBD1 matching over 7 bases. The CDR3 spans 15 residues. V shed 6 bases, J shed 0 bases, and the junction held 5 bases outside the gene matches. Germline V CDR1 and CDR2: LGHNT, FRNRAP. CDR3 sequence reads: CASGAGTDSGNTIYF. DNA of the CDR3: TGTGCTAGTGGGGCCGGGACAGACTCTGGAAACACCATATATTTT.

This clone was observed a handful of times. The genes are TRBV2 and TRBJ1-3, with D maybe TRBD1 (6 bases). The germline V and J ends were trimmed by 3 bases and 4 bases, with 13 bases remaining between them. CDR1 and CDR2 (germline): SNHLY, FYNNEI. The length of the CDR3 is 15 residues. CDR3 sequence reads: CASSELGGLGNTIYF. The CDR3 DNA is TGTGCCAGCAGTGAGCTGGGGGGGCTCGGAAACACCATATATTTT.

The chain uses TRBV5-1 and TRBJ2-7; 9 bases are a match to TRBD1. This CDR3 comprises 19 residues. After removal of 2 bases from V and 5 bases from J, the junction contained 20 bases not matched to a gene. Germline V gene data show CDR1 as SGHRS and CDR2 as YFSETQ. CDR3 sequence (DNA): TGCGCCAGCAGCTTCCTCCCACACTCCCCCGGACAGGGGTTGAACGAGCAGTACTTC. Translation: CASSFLPHSPGQGLNEQYF.

The V gene is TRBV11-2, the J gene TRBJ1-2, with D possibly TRBD1 on 6 matching bases. Deletions cut 4 bases from V and 4 bases from J, with 13 bases between. The CDR3 covers 14 residues. The germline gives CDR1 SGHAT, CDR2 FQNNGV. The CDR3 reads CASSSTGQLYGYTF. CDR3 bases: TGTGCCAGCAGCTCCACAGGACAGCTCTATGGCTACACCTTC.

On this clone itself: Other DNA sequences within the sample encode an identical CDR3. The V call is TRBV9, the J call TRBJ2-3; D may be TRBD2 (6 bases). Germline CDR1 is SGDLS and CDR2 is YYNGEE. The V gene lost 2 bases and the J gene lost 3 bases, with 7 bases spanning the gap. The length of the CDR3 is 13 residues. CDR3 sequence reads: CASSVRGTDTQYF. The CDR3 DNA reads TGTGCCAGCAGCGTTCGGGGGACAGATACGCAGTATTTT. Based on the CDR3 plus reference TRBV9 and TRBJ2-3, the full variable domain is DSGVTQTPKHLITATGQRVTLRCSPRSGDLSVYWYQQSLDQGLQFLIQYYNGEERAKGNILERFSAQQFPDLHSELNLSSLELGDSALYFCASSVRGTDTQYFGPGTRLTVL.

The rearrangement links TRBV6-6 to TRBJ1-1; a possible D gene is TRBD1 (5 bases). There are 11 residues in the CDR3. The ends were cut back, 5 bases at V and 13 bases at J, with 14 bases in the middle. Germline CDR1 is MNHNY and CDR2 is SVGAGI (reference sequence). The CDR3 here is CASSTDSLDFF. CDR3 bases: TGTGCCAGCAGTACCGACAGTCTGGATTTCTTT.

The chain recombines TRBV5-6 with TRBJ1-5; D is perhaps TRBD1 (5 bases). V was clipped by 1 base and J by 3 bases, with 11 bases between them. This CDR3 is built from 15 residues. Germline V gene data show CDR1 as SGHDT and CDR2 as YYEEEE. In DNA, the CDR3 is TGTGCCAGCAGCTTGTGGCGGGACTACAATCAGCCCCAGCATTTT. Translated, it gives CASSLWRDYNQPQHF. Combining the CDR3 with reference TRBV5-6 and TRBJ1-5 gives the whole variable domain DAGVTQSPTHLIKTRGQQVTLRCSPKSGHDTVSWYQQALGQGPQFIFQYYEEEERQRGNFPDRFSGHQFPNYSSELNVNALLLGDSALYLCASSLWRDYNQPQHFGDGTRLSIL.

The V call is TRBV6-5, the J call TRBJ2-2; D is unclear. The germline CDR1 and CDR2 sequences are MNHEY and SVGAGI. The V and J ends lost 6 bases and 2 bases respectively, with 10 bases between them. The CDR3 covers 14 residues. The CDR3 loop reads CASSLSRNTGELFF. The DNA of the CDR3 is TGTGCCAGCAGCCTATCACGAAACACCGGGGAGCTGTTTTTT.

V is TRBV5-4 and J is TRBJ2-6, with TRBD2 as a possible D gene (5 bases). This CDR3 has 17 residues. V dropped 0 bases and J dropped 0 bases, with 10 bases sitting between them. CDR1 is SGHNT, CDR2 YYREEE, per germline (reference sequence). CDR3 residues: CASSLAIGSSGANVLTF. Written as DNA, the CDR3 is TGTGCCAGCAGCTTGGCCATAGGGAGCTCTGGGGCCAACGTCCTGACTTTC.

The chain links TRBV2 to TRBJ2-1, with TRBD2 identical over 10 bases. This CDR3 has 14 residues. Germline loops: CDR1 SNHLY, CDR2 FYNNEI. V lost 7 bases, J lost 5 bases, and 5 bases stayed unmatched. CDR3 nucleotides: TGTGCCAGCACCCTAGCGGGGGTCGACAATGAGCAGTTCTTC. The encoded protein is CASTLAGVDNEQFF. Full variable domain (rest looked up from reference TRBV2 and TRBJ2-1): EPEVTQTPSHQVTQMGQEVILRCVPISNHLYFYWYRQILGQKVEFLVSFYNNEISEKSEIFDDQFSVERPDGSNFTLKIRSTKLEDSAMYFCASTLAGVDNEQFFGPGTRLTVL.

This clone was counted between two and nine times. The genes are TRBV7-9 and TRBJ1-6; D not resolved. The germline CDR1 and CDR2 sequences are SEHNR and FQNEAQ (reference sequence). V was cut by 5 bases and J by 9 bases, with 11 bases left in between. The CDR3 contains 13 residues. CDR3 DNA: TGTGCCAGCAGCCAGCCCGGGGTTTCACCCCTCCACTTT. It is translated as CASSQPGVSPLHF.

Comment on this clone: This sample includes further DNA sequences coding for the same CDR3. The gene calls are TRBV27 and TRBJ1-5; D gene unclear. Trimming removed 4 bases at V and 5 bases at J, with 9 bases between. The CDR3 runs to 13 residues. Germline values: CDR1 MNHEY, CDR2 SMNVEV (reference sequence). CDR3: CASSWAGDQPQHF. The CDR3 DNA reads TGTGCCAGCAGTTGGGCCGGGGATCAGCCCCAGCATTTT.

In this sample, this clone turned up a few times. This chain connects TRBV4-2 to TRBJ2-1; weak D call: TRBD2 (6 bases). V was pared by 0 bases and J by 5 bases, with 14 bases between. Germline lookup yields CDR1 LGHNA and CDR2 YNFKEQ. This CDR3 region has 16 residues. CDR3 nucleotides: TGTGCCAGCAGCCAAGATGGCGCTAGCGAGCACAATGAGCAGTTCTTC. It translates to CASSQDGASEHNEQFF.

This clone has only one observation. DNA for the CDR3: TGTGCCAGCACCAGGGACAGAATTAACTATGGCTACACCTTC. Protein product: CASTRDRINYGYTF. The chain couples TRBV6-1 to TRBJ1-2, with TRBD1 identical over 7 bases. The CDR3 totals 14 residues. The germline gives CDR1 MNHNS, CDR2 SASEGT. V lost 7 bases to trimming and J lost 1 base; unmatched junction nucleotides: 6.